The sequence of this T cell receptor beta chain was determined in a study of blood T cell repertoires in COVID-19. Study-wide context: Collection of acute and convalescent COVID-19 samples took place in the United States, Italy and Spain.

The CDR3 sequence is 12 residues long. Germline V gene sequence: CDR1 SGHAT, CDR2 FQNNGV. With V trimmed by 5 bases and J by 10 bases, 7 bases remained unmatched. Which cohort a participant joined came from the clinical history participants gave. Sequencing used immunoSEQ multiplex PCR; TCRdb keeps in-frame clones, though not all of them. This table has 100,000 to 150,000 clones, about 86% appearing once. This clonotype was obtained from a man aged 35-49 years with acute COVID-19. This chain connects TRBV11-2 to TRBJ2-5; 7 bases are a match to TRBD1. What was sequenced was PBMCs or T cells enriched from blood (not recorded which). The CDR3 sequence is CASSLDRVYQYF. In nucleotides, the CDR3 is TGTGCCAGCAGCCTCGACAGGGTCTACCAGTACTTC. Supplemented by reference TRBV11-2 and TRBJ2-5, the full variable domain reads EAGVAQSPRYKIIEKRQSVAFWCNPISGHATLYWYQQILGQGPKLLIQFQNNGVVDDSQLPKDRFSAERLKGVDSTLKIQPAKLEDSAVYLCASSLDRVYQYFGPGTRLLVL.